The 27 T cell receptor beta chains reported below all come from one sample, sequenced in a study of blood T cell repertoires in COVID-19. Method: immunoSEQ multiplex PCR; TCRdb's copy keeps in-frame clones and lacks some. The table lists approximately 65,000 clones, about 66% of them singletons, with approximately 50% in the top ten. Sequencing input: PBMCs or T cells enriched from blood (not recorded which). The receptors come from a woman aged 55-69 years who had been exposed to COVID-19.

This clone showed up just once. This chain links TRBV30 with TRBJ1-2, with a possible D match to TRBD1 (5 bases). The CDR3 is made up of 14 amino acids. The germline CDR1 and CDR2 sequences are GTSNPN and SVGIG (reference sequence). V gave up 3 bases and J gave up 1 base, with 12 bases separating them. CDR3 bases: TGTGCCTGGAGCCCAGGGTGGGGTAACTATGGCTACACCTTC. Protein product: CAWSPGWGNYGYTF.

The chain combines TRBV29-1 with TRBJ1-1; the D gene is possibly TRBD1 (6 bases). From germline, CDR1 is SQVTM and CDR2 ANQGSEA. The CDR3 covers 13 residues. Trimming stripped 7 bases from V and 4 bases from J, with 16 bases between. The CDR3 reads CSAAGAWGTEAFF. CDR3 bases: TGCAGCGCAGCGGGGGCGTGGGGCACTGAAGCTTTCTTT.

The CDR3 DNA reads as TGTGCCAGCAGCTCCCATAGCGATTCACCCCTCCACTTT. This codes for CASSSHSDSPLHF. The gene calls are TRBV7-8 and TRBJ1-6; D is unresolved. V lost 4 bases to trimming and J lost 8 bases, with 9 bases between them. Germline V gene data show CDR1 as SGHVS and CDR2 as FQNEAQ. CDR3 size: 13 residues.

The rearrangement uses TRBV3-1 (or the pseudogene TRBV3-2) and TRBJ1-2; D remains unclear. V was cut by 1 base and J by 8 bases, with 11 bases left in between. Looked up from germline, CDR1 is LGHDT and CDR2 is YNNKEL (reference sequence). This CDR3 region has 13 residues. The CDR3 bases are TGTGCCAGCAGCCAAGGGCAGGTCGGAGGCTACACCTTC. Protein sequence: CASSQGQVGGYTF.

The chain has TRBV9 and TRBJ1-2; no clear D gene. The CDR3 sequence is 13 residues long. V lost 0 bases to trimming and J lost 4 bases, with 7 bases between them. Germline CDR1 SGDLS, CDR2 YYNGEE. CDR3 coding DNA: TGTGCCAGCAGCGTAGACCAGGTCTATGGCTACACCTTC. Translation gives CASSVDQVYGYTF.

This chain connects TRBV24-1 to TRBJ2-1; TRBD1 aligns across 9 bases. Germline assignment: CDR1 KGHDR and CDR2 SFDVKD. J gave up 6 bases and V 0 bases, and 2 bases lay outside the gene matches. CDR3 length equals 15 residues. CDR3 DNA: TGTGCCACCAGTGATTTGGGGGACAGGGTCAATGAGCAGTTCTTC. This sequence encodes CATSDLGDRVNEQFF.

V gene TRBV29-1 combines with J gene TRBJ1-1; a possible D gene is TRBD1 (5 bases). V lost 3 bases, J lost 3 bases, and 8 bases lay in between. The germline V gene has CDR1 SQVTM and CDR2 ANQGSEA. The CDR3 is made up of 12 amino acids. Here the CDR3 reads CSVDLGDTEAFF. The CDR3 DNA is TGCAGCGTTGACCTAGGGGACACTGAAGCTTTCTTT.

The rearrangement uses TRBV6-4 and TRBJ2-1; 7 bases are shared with TRBD2. J was trimmed by 11 bases and V by 2 bases; bases with no gene match: 6. CDR3 size: 13 residues. CDR1 is MRHNA, CDR2 SNTAGT, per germline. CDR3 nucleotide sequence: TGTGCCAGCAGTGACAATTGGGGGACTAAGCAGTTCTTC. It is translated as CASSDNWGTKQFF.

The chain recombines TRBV10-2 with TRBJ1-2; D is unresolved. Germline V gene data show CDR1 as WSHSY and CDR2 as SAAADI. CDR3 size: 13 residues. V lost 0 bases to trimming and J lost 6 bases, with 8 bases between them. This CDR3 reads CASSESLRNGYTF. CDR3 nucleotide sequence: TGCGCCAGCAGTGAGTCGCTCAGGAATGGCTACACCTTC.

The chain uses TRBV7-6 and TRBJ1-1, with D perhaps TRBD1 (5 bases). With 2 bases removed from V and 5 bases from J, the gap between germline ends came to 12 bases. CDR1 is SGHVS and CDR2 is FNYEAQ in the germline V gene. The length of the CDR3 is 14 residues. The chain's CDR3 is CASSLQGIGTEAFF. In DNA form, the CDR3 reads TGTGCCAGCAGCTTACAGGGAATAGGGACTGAAGCTTTCTTT.

The rearrangement joins TRBV5-1 to TRBJ1-1; D is possibly TRBD1 (5 bases). The V gene lost 2 bases and the J gene lost 1 base, with 12 bases spanning the gap. Germline CDR1 reads SGHRS; CDR2 reads YFSETQ. The CDR3 consists of 15 residues. This CDR3 reads CASSLSQGWNTEAFF. Here the CDR3 DNA reads TGCGCCAGCAGCTTATCCCAGGGCTGGAACACTGAAGCTTTCTTT.

The chain has TRBV15 and TRBJ1-4, with 7 bases aligning to TRBD1. This CDR3 has 15 amino acids. The trim removed 2 bases at V and 6 bases at J, leaving 6 bases unmatched. Per germline, CDR1 LNHNV and CDR2 YYDKDF (reference sequence). CDR3 sequence: CATSRWTGRDEKLFF. The CDR3 coding sequence is TGTGCCACCAGCAGATGGACAGGAAGAGATGAAAAACTGTTTTTT. Supplemented by reference TRBV15 and TRBJ1-4, the full variable domain reads DAMVIQNPRYQVTQFGKPVTLSCSQTLNHNVMYWYQQKSSQAPKLLFHYYDKDFNNEADTPDNFQSRRPNTSFCFLDIRSPGLGDTAMYLCATSRWTGRDEKLFFGSGTQLSVL.

V is TRBV30 and J is TRBJ1-1; D is unresolved. In germline, CDR1 is GTSNPN, CDR2 SVGIG (reference sequence). The CDR3 contains 14 residues. The V end was cut by 2 bases, the J end by 0 bases, with 10 bases between. For the CDR3, the DNA is TGTGCCTGGAGTACGGGAATCATGAACACTGAAGCTTTCTTT. Encoded protein: CAWSTGIMNTEAFF. Using reference TRBV30 and TRBJ1-1 for the parts outside the CDR3, the full variable domain is SQTIHQWPATLVQPVGSPLSLECTVEGTSNPNLYWYRQAAGRGLQLLFYSVGIGQISSEVPQNLSASRPQDRQFILSSKKLLLSDSGFYLCAWSTGIMNTEAFFGQGTRLTVV.

This clone came up a few times. The chain couples TRBV20-1 to TRBJ1-2; 8 bases match TRBD1. Per the germline V gene, CDR1 is DFQATT and CDR2 is SNEGSKA (reference sequence). The CDR3 has 11 amino acids. The CDR3 loop reads CGVDRGDGYTF. CDR3 DNA: TGCGGGGTCGACAGGGGAGATGGCTACACCTTC.

The chain couples TRBV18 to TRBJ2-2; TRBD2 matches at 7 bases. CDR3 length equals 15 residues. The V gene's germline CDR1 is KGHSH and CDR2 LQKENI. The trim removed 0 bases at V and 4 bases at J, leaving 2 bases unmatched. CDR3 residues: CASSPPGGITGELFF. CDR3 DNA sequence: TGTGCCAGCTCACCACCGGGGGGGATCACCGGGGAGCTGTTTTTT.

The genes are TRBV28 and TRBJ2-7; D may be TRBD1 (6 bases). Trimming shortened V by 3 bases and J by 9 bases, and 18 bases separated the two germline ends. Germline V gene data show CDR1 as MDHEN and CDR2 as SYDVKM. CDR3 length equals 14 residues. CDR3 in DNA: TGTGCCAGCAGTTTGTCGGCAGGGGCCAAGGGGCAGTACTTC. Encoded protein: CASSLSAGAKGQYF.

This sequence joins TRBV30 and TRBJ2-1; D perhaps matches TRBD2 (6 bases). In germline, CDR1 is GTSNPN, CDR2 SVGIG (reference sequence). The CDR3 has 15 residues. Trimming cost V 7 bases and J 3 bases, with 19 bases left between them. CDR3 sequence reads: CASQWTGVYYNEQFF. For the CDR3, the DNA is TGTGCCTCCCAATGGACGGGGGTTTACTACAATGAGCAGTTCTTC.

This clone was observed a single time. This chain links TRBV19 with TRBJ1-1, with D tentatively TRBD1 (6 bases). The germline V gene has CDR1 LNHDA and CDR2 SQIVND (reference sequence). V gave up 3 bases and J gave up 1 base, with 15 bases separating them. CDR3 length equals 16 residues. The CDR3 sequence: CASSIPQGRGNTEAFF. For the CDR3, the DNA is TGTGCCAGTAGTATCCCCCAGGGGAGAGGGAACACTGAAGCTTTCTTT. Supplemented by reference TRBV19 and TRBJ1-1, the full variable domain reads DGGITQSPKYLFRKEGQNVTLSCEQNLNHDAMYWYRQDPGQGLRLIYYSQIVNDFQKGDIAEGYSVSREKKESFPLTVTSAQKNPTAFYLCASSIPQGRGNTEAFFGQGTRLTVV.

This clone has more than one count but fewer than ten. The chain uses TRBV2 and TRBJ1-3; D may be TRBD1 (6 bases). Germline assignment: CDR1 SNHLY and CDR2 FYNNEI. The CDR3 runs to 16 residues. V lost 4 bases and J lost 0, with 13 bases in between. The CDR3 DNA reads as TGTGCCAGCAGTGTAGCCGGGGGGGCCTCTGGAAACACCATATATTTT. It is translated as CASSVAGGASGNTIYF.

This clone was found a few times. This chain connects TRBV5-1 to TRBJ2-7, with TRBD1 as a possible D gene (6 bases). The CDR3 length is 16 residues. Germline V lookup: CDR1 SGHRS, CDR2 YFSETQ. V was trimmed by 0 bases and J by 5 bases, leaving 18 bases between them. The CDR3 protein is CASSLVAPAGVDEQYF. CDR3 DNA sequence: TGCGCCAGCAGCTTGGTGGCTCCAGCAGGGGTTGACGAGCAGTACTTC.

This clone was detected once. The chain joins TRBV5-8 to TRBJ1-3, with a possible D match to TRBD1 (6 bases). Germline V lookup: CDR1 SGHTS, CDR2 YDEGEE. The CDR3 has 14 amino acids. Deletions cut 0 bases from V and 5 bases from J, with 9 bases between. Here the CDR3 reads CASSLVDSRNTIYF. As DNA, the CDR3 is TGTGCCAGCAGCTTGGTGGACAGCCGAAACACCATATATTTT.

The chain combines TRBV28 with TRBJ1-5; 8 nucleotides align to TRBD1. CDR3 length: 15 amino acids. Trimming removed 6 bases from V and 3 bases from J; junction bases left unmatched: 7. CDR1 is MDHEN and CDR2 is SYDVKM in the germline V gene. In DNA, the CDR3 is TGTGCCAGCAGCAAACAGGGGGGGAACAATCAGCCCCAGCATTTT. Its translation is CASSKQGGNNQPQHF. Looking up the rest from reference TRBV28 and TRBJ1-5 gives the full variable domain: DVKVTQSSRYLVKRTGEKVFLECVQDMDHENMFWYRQDPGLGLRLIYFSYDVKMKEKGDIPEGYSVSREKKERFSLILESASTNQTSMYLCASSKQGGNNQPQHFGDGTRLSIL.

This sequence joins TRBV12-3 or TRBV12-4 and TRBJ1-5; D ambiguous. Trimming removed 3 bases from V and 2 bases from J, with 2 bases in between. The CDR3 is 12 amino acids. The CDR3 region has the DNA TGTGCCAGCAGTTTCGGCAATCAGCCCCAGCATTTT. It yields the protein CASSFGNQPQHF.

This clone was seen just once. The chain combines TRBV5-1 with TRBJ2-3, with D tentatively TRBD1 (6 bases). The CDR3 has 14 amino acids. V was trimmed by 3 bases and J by 3 bases, leaving 11 bases between them. Germline CDR1 SGHRS, CDR2 YFSETQ. The CDR3 loop is CASSSDSLTDTQYF. The CDR3 region has the DNA TGCGCCAGCAGCTCGGACAGCCTTACAGATACGCAGTATTTT.

The V gene is TRBV28, the J gene TRBJ1-2, with TRBD1 matching 7 bases. The germline V gene encodes CDR1 MDHEN and CDR2 SYDVKM. The CDR3 spans 13 residues. V lost 2 bases and J lost 5; bases outside the gene matches: 2. This chain's CDR3 is CASSLTGQYGYTF. CDR3 sequence (DNA): TGTGCCAGCAGTTTAACGGGACAGTATGGCTACACCTTC.

This rearrangement joins TRBV28 to TRBJ1-2, with 9 bases fitting TRBD1. CDR1 and CDR2 (germline): MDHEN, SYDVKM. V was pared by 7 bases and J by 6 bases, with 9 bases of the junction left unmatched. This CDR3 contains 14 residues. The chain's CDR3 is CASIPGDRANGYTF. Here the CDR3 DNA reads TGTGCCAGCATCCCAGGGGACAGGGCCAATGGCTACACCTTC.

The gene calls are TRBV9 and TRBJ1-1, with 7 bases that match TRBD1. Trimming at V came to 0 bases and at J to 1 base, leaving 0 bases not matched to a gene. Germline loops: CDR1 SGDLS, CDR2 YYNGEE. This CDR3 comprises 14 residues. CDR3 coding DNA: TGTGCCAGCAGCGTAGGGACAGGGAACACTGAAGCTTTCTTT. Protein: CASSVGTGNTEAFF.